The sample holds a few counts of the clone carrying this T cell receptor (beta chain). Profiled with immunoSEQ multiplex PCR; TCRdb holds only in-frame clones, not every one. The repertoire holds about 51,000 clones, 85% to 95% seen once, with about 0.5% in the top ten. This sample was included in a study of T cell changes during pregnancy in multiple sclerosis. CDR3 length: 14 amino acids. Trimming stripped 2 bases from V and 3 bases from J, with 11 bases between. Germline CDR1 reads SGDLS; CDR2 reads YYNGEE. This sample comprised CD4+ T cells from peripheral blood mononuclear cells, obtained in the second trimester of pregnancy. The chain carries TRBV9 and TRBJ1-1; no clear D gene. The clonotype comes from a female donor with multiple sclerosis, enrolled in a pregnancy study. CDR3 residues: CASSVLLRDTEAFF. CDR3 coding DNA: TGTGCCAGCAGCGTTCTATTGAGGGACACTGAAGCTTTCTTT.